This T cell receptor beta chain was recorded in a study of blood T cells in healthy people across ages. With 4 bases removed from V and 3 bases from J, the gap between germline ends came to 13 bases. Germline V lookup: CDR1 LGHNA, CDR2 YSLEER. The CDR3 spans 14 residues. Combining a sample-barcoded 5' primer with a J-beta primer mix, a second PCR ran for about 7 to 12 cycles. TCRdb independently ran MiXCR on the 5' RACE reads; one entry per CDR3 protein. Here the sample spans 2 million or so distinct CDR3 sequences, 40% to 55% being singletons. This rearrangement joins TRBV4-3 to TRBJ2-7; the D gene is possibly TRBD2 (6 bases). The receptor's source is a woman aged 40 to 50 in good health. Material for sequencing was blood. CDR3 in DNA: TGCGCCAGCAGCCCGTCCGGGACTGGCTACGAGCAGTACTTC. This gives the protein CASSPSGTGYEQYF.